The 5 T cell receptor beta chains presented below share a single source sample, sequenced in a study of blood T cells in healthy people across ages. A second PCR of 7 to 11 cycles used a sample-barcoded 5' primer and a J-beta primer mix. TCRdb ran MiXCR on the 5' RACE reads and lists one entry per CDR3 protein. The sample comprises about 730,000 distinct CDR3 sequences, around 46% of which are singletons, and about 20% rests with the top ten. The sample taken for sequencing was blood. The receptors here all came from a woman between 55 and 75 years old in good health.

This clonotype came up a few times. The CDR3 loop is CASSLLSRVVRGEKLFF. DNA of the CDR3: TGTGCCAGCAGCCTCTTATCCCGGGTTGTAAGAGGCGAAAAACTGTTTTTT. The chain couples TRBV11-2 to TRBJ1-4, with unresolved D. The CDR3 is 17 residues long. V lost 5 bases and J lost 8, with 24 bases in between. CDR1 is SGHAT and CDR2 is FQNNGV in the germline V gene.

The chain couples TRBV6-1 to TRBJ2-7; tentatively, D is TRBD1 (6 bases). This CDR3 is 14 amino acids long. Per germline, CDR1 MNHNS and CDR2 SASEGT. V lost 9 bases and J lost 2, with 17 bases in between. CDR3 coding DNA: TGTGCCAGTCGGGGTGACGGGGACACCTACGAGCAGTACTTC. The encoded protein is CASRGDGDTYEQYF.

V gene TRBV13 combines with J gene TRBJ2-6, with D perhaps matching TRBD1 (6 bases). Per germline, CDR1 PRHDT and CDR2 FYEKMQ (reference sequence). CDR3 length: 17 amino acids. The V gene lost 3 bases and the J gene lost 3 bases, with 15 bases spanning the gap. CDR3 loop: CASSLVHTGFGANVLTF. As DNA, the CDR3 is TGTGCCAGCAGCTTGGTTCATACAGGGTTTGGGGCCAACGTCCTGACTTTC.

Concerning this clonotype: Its ends do not fully match the called genes, so a read error is possible. The DNA for the CDR3 is TGTGTCAGCAGGGAGGGACTAGCGGGAAAGGAGCAGTTCTTC. Translated, it gives CVSREGLAGKEQFF. The chain is built from TRBV6-2 or TRBV6-3 and TRBJ2-1; 13 nucleotides line up with TRBD2. The CDR3 spans 14 residues. Germline values: CDR1 MNHEY, CDR2 SVGEGT.

The sample holds many counts of this clonotype. The J gene is TRBJ2-5, the V gene TRBV29-1, with TRBD2 matching 13 bases. The DNA end is a closer match to TRBJ2-7, so the J assignment may be wrong. Germline assignment: CDR1 SQVTM and CDR2 ANQGSEA. This CDR3 spans 15 amino acids. The CDR3 bases are TGCAGCGTTGAAGGACTAGCGGGAGGAAGGTACGAGCAGTACTTC. Translating gives CSVEGLAGGRYEQYF.